A single sample is the source of the 28 T cell receptor beta chains below, sequenced in a study of spatial heterogeneity in lung cancer. The time point is: sample taken at primary tumor resection. Material for sequencing was whole RNA from tumor, nontumor lung or frozen PBMC, left unsorted. TCRdb re-derived calls from the 5' RACE reads in MiXCR, one entry per CDR3 protein. The sample contains 89,000 or so distinct CDR3 sequences, 15% to 25% of which appear only once. Sample: PBMCs, taken at surgery. These receptors were taken from a male donor with early-stage non-small cell lung cancer.

This chain connects TRBV12-3 or TRBV12-4 to TRBJ2-7, with TRBD1 matching 8 bases. This CDR3 contains 14 residues. The trim removed 4 bases at V and 0 bases at J, leaving 2 bases unmatched. CDR3: CASSSGQDSYEQYF. The CDR3 DNA reads as TGTGCCAGCAGTTCGGGACAGGACTCCTACGAGCAGTACTTC.

The chain joins TRBV4-2 to TRBJ2-3; 9 bases line up with TRBD2. CDR3 length equals 15 residues. From germline, CDR1 is LGHNA and CDR2 YNFKEQ. With V trimmed by 3 bases and J by 2 bases, 3 bases remained unmatched. The CDR3 reads CASSQSGGLTDTQYF. In DNA form, the CDR3 reads TGTGCCAGCAGCCAGAGCGGGGGGCTCACAGATACGCAGTATTTT.

This clonotype was seen more than once but under ten times. The chain links TRBV20-1 to TRBJ2-3; D possibly corresponds to TRBD2 (6 bases). V gave up 3 bases and J gave up 4 bases, with 20 bases separating them. Germline lookup yields CDR1 DFQATT and CDR2 SNEGSKA (reference sequence). The CDR3 is made up of 16 amino acids. CDR3 sequence reads: CSASGRLEGQADTQYF. CDR3 DNA sequence: TGCAGTGCTAGTGGCCGACTAGAGGGGCAAGCAGATACGCAGTATTTT.

The chain recombines TRBV20-1 with TRBJ2-4; maybe TRBD1 (7 bases). This CDR3 region has 16 residues. Germline V gives CDR1 DFQATT, CDR2 SNEGSKA (reference sequence). The V end was cut by 0 bases, the J end by 0 bases, with 12 bases between. For the CDR3, the DNA is TGCAGTGCTAGAGACAGGGGGGACATAGCCAAAAACATTCAGTACTTC. It translates to CSARDRGDIAKNIQYF.

DNA for the CDR3: TGTGCCATCAGGGAGGGGGCGCGCTCTGGGGCCAACGTCCTGACTTTC. This gives the protein CAIREGARSGANVLTF. The chain joins TRBV10-3 to TRBJ2-6; TRBD1 might be the D (7 bases). This CDR3 is 16 amino acids long. CDR1 ENHRY and CDR2 SYGVKD come from the germline V gene. V was shortened by 6 bases and J by 0 bases, with 12 bases between the two germline ends.

The J gene is TRBJ2-5, the V gene TRBV30; TRBD1 agrees at 10 bases. With 4 bases clipped from V and 3 bases from J, the junction kept 5 bases outside the gene matches. This CDR3 contains 14 residues. Germline V gives CDR1 GTSNPN, CDR2 SVGIG (reference sequence). The CDR3 nucleotides read TGTGCCTGGACCCCAGGGACAGGGGAAGAGACCCAGTACTTC. This codes for CAWTPGTGEETQYF.

This clonotype was recorded a few times. V gene TRBV28 combines with J gene TRBJ1-5; the D gene is possibly TRBD1 (6 bases). The V gene lost 6 bases and the J gene lost 1 base, with 16 bases spanning the gap. Germline V gives CDR1 MDHEN, CDR2 SYDVKM. This CDR3 spans 16 amino acids. DNA of the CDR3: TGTGCCAGCAGCTTCCCGGGGGGCGCGAGCAATCAGCCCCAGCATTTT. It yields the protein CASSFPGGASNQPQHF. Using reference TRBV28 and TRBJ1-5 for the parts outside the CDR3, the full variable domain is DVKVTQSSRYLVKRTGEKVFLECVQDMDHENMFWYRQDPGLGLRLIYFSYDVKMKEKGDIPEGYSVSREKKERFSLILESASTNQTSMYLCASSFPGGASNQPQHFGDGTRLSIL.

This sequence joins TRBV5-1 and TRBJ2-3; D call uncertain. The V end lost 0 bases, the J end lost 2 bases, and 13 bases lay between the germline ends. CDR3 length equals 16 residues. The germline CDR1 and CDR2 sequences are SGHRS and YFSETQ. The CDR3 region is CASSLASQTNTDTQYF. The CDR3 bases are TGCGCCAGCAGCTTGGCCAGTCAAACCAACACAGATACGCAGTATTTT.

The chain recombines TRBV6-1 with TRBJ2-1; the D gene is possibly TRBD2 (5 bases). With 0 bases removed from V and 0 bases from J, the gap between germline ends came to 9 bases. The germline V gene encodes CDR1 MNHNS and CDR2 SASEGT. The CDR3 length is 16 residues. CDR3 sequence (DNA): TGTGCCAGCAGTGAAGCAGGTGGGAGCTCCTACAATGAGCAGTTCTTC. This codes for CASSEAGGSSYNEQFF.

The chain employs TRBV6-5 and TRBJ2-3, with D possibly called TRBD1 or TRBD2 (5 bases each). The CDR3 consists of 14 residues. From germline, CDR1 is MNHEY and CDR2 SVGAGI. CDR3 nucleotides: TGTGTCACCCAATGGGGGATTAGCACAGATACGCAGTATTTT. Translating gives CVTQWGISTDTQYF.

The CDR3 DNA is TGTGCCAGTAGTATCACAGGCTATGGCTACACCTTC. Amino acid sequence: CASSITGYGYTF. V usage is TRBV19 and J usage is TRBJ1-2; possibly TRBD1 for D (5 bases). In germline, CDR1 is LNHDA, CDR2 SQIVND (reference sequence). The CDR3 is made up of 12 amino acids. V was cut by 3 bases and J by 4 bases, with 6 bases left in between.

This clonotype was seen a few times. CDR3 in amino acids: CASAGEYEQYF. As DNA, the CDR3 is TGTGCCAGCGCTGGGGAATACGAGCAGTACTTC. V and J are TRBV2 and TRBJ2-7; the D is unclear. V dropped 8 bases and J dropped 4 bases, with 9 bases sitting between them. CDR3 size: 11 residues. Germline V CDR1 and CDR2: SNHLY, FYNNEI.

This clonotype came up a few times. The CDR3 sequence: CASSSETGSYGQQYF. DNA of the CDR3: TGCGCCAGCAGCTCCGAGACAGGGAGCTACGGCCAGCAGTACTTC. V and J are TRBV5-1 and TRBJ2-7, with 7 bases fitting TRBD1. The CDR3 consists of 15 residues. V trimming: 3 bases; J trimming: 8 bases; junction bases outside the gene matches: 14. Germline V gene lookup returns CDR1 SGHRS and CDR2 YFSETQ.

The chain carries TRBV12-3 or TRBV12-4 and TRBJ2-1; 9 nucleotides align to TRBD2. CDR3 size: 16 residues. J gave up 8 bases and V 0 bases, and 8 bases lay outside the gene matches. CDR3 bases: TGTGCCAGCAGTTTAGCCCTAGCGGGACTTTTGGATGAGCAGTTCTTC. The encoded protein is CASSLALAGLLDEQFF.

This clonotype was detected only a few times. V is TRBV29-1 and J is TRBJ1-1, with TRBD1 identical over 9 bases. The junction had 4 bases not matched to a gene; V was cut back by 5 bases and J by 0 bases. Germline V CDR1 and CDR2: SQVTM, ANQGSEA. The CDR3 contains 14 residues. The CDR3 reads CSVWGTGMNTEAFF. CDR3 DNA: TGCAGCGTTTGGGGGACAGGGATGAACACTGAAGCTTTCTTT.

The sample holds a few counts of this clonotype. The chain recombines TRBV2 with TRBJ1-4; perhaps TRBD1 as D (6 bases). V lost 6 bases, J lost 0 bases, and 8 bases lay in between. CDR1 SNHLY and CDR2 FYNNEI come from the germline V gene. CDR3 length: 14 residues. The CDR3 reads CASSRTATNEKLFF. The DNA of the CDR3 is TGTGCCAGCAGCAGGACAGCAACTAATGAAAAACTGTTTTTT.

This clonotype has ten or more counts. J is TRBJ2-7 and V is TRBV6-6; D is possibly TRBD2 (5 bases). In germline, CDR1 is MNHNY, CDR2 SVGAGI (reference sequence). The length of the CDR3 is 14 residues. The V gene lost 2 bases and the J gene lost 5 bases, with 13 bases spanning the gap. CDR3 bases: TGTGCCAGCAGTTACGGCACCGGGATTAACGAGCAGTACTTC. It codes for CASSYGTGINEQYF.

The chain uses TRBV19 and TRBJ2-6; TRBD1 or TRBD2 may be the D gene (5 bases each). CDR3 length equals 16 residues. Looked up from germline, CDR1 is LNHDA and CDR2 is SQIVND (reference sequence). The V end was cut by 9 bases, the J end by 2 bases, with 17 bases between. CDR3 residues: CASGDLVGAGANVLTF. The CDR3 DNA follows: TGTGCCAGCGGGGACCTCGTCGGGGCTGGGGCCAACGTCCTGACTTTC.

This clonotype was found many times. The genes are TRBV7-8 and TRBJ2-1; 7 bases align to TRBD1. The V segment lost 4 bases and the J segment 13 bases; nucleotides outside the gene matches: 7. This CDR3 has 12 amino acids. Germline V gene lookup returns CDR1 SGHVS and CDR2 FQNEAQ. The CDR3, as DNA: TGTGCCAGCAGCTCTCATACAGGGGATCAGTTCTTC. This encodes CASSSHTGDQFF.

The rearrangement uses TRBV4-3 and TRBJ2-7, with 10 bases identical to TRBD2. V lost 4 bases to trimming and J lost 3 bases; unmatched junction nucleotides: 6. CDR1 is LGHNA, CDR2 YSLEER, per germline. This CDR3 comprises 15 residues. CDR3 sequence: CASSPAGGTVYEQYF. The CDR3 DNA follows: TGCGCCAGCAGCCCAGCGGGGGGGACTGTCTACGAGCAGTACTTC.

The chain carries TRBV29-1 and TRBJ1-2, with D perhaps matching TRBD1 (5 bases). The CDR3 loop spans 12 amino acids. Germline V gives CDR1 SQVTM, CDR2 ANQGSEA. V was trimmed by 7 bases and J by 5 bases, leaving 14 bases between them. The CDR3 region is CSDTTAYYGYTF. In DNA form, the CDR3 reads TGCAGCGACACGACAGCTTATTATGGCTACACCTTC.

A few counts support this clonotype. This chain joins TRBV28 and TRBJ1-1; D perhaps matches TRBD1 (5 bases). V lost 8 bases to trimming and J lost 11 bases, with 21 bases between them. This CDR3 is built from 13 residues. CDR1 MDHEN and CDR2 SYDVKM come from the germline V gene. The CDR3 DNA follows: TGTGCCAGCGAATCTGGGGCAGGCCTGCAGGCTTTCTTT. Amino acids: CASESGAGLQAFF.

This clonotype has at least ten counts. This chain uses TRBV5-1 with TRBJ2-2; tentative D call: TRBD1 (5 bases). Per germline, CDR1 SGHRS and CDR2 YFSETQ. CDR3 length equals 16 residues. V lost 4 bases and J lost 1, with 14 bases in between. CDR3 sequence reads: CASSQDSFMNTGELFF. CDR3 coding DNA: TGCGCCAGCAGCCAAGACAGTTTTATGAACACCGGGGAGCTGTTTTTT.

This clonotype was detected many times. The V and J genes are TRBV28 and TRBJ2-7; no definite D call. The CDR3 length is 14 residues. V was cut by 3 bases and J by 4 bases, with 13 bases left in between. The germline CDR1 and CDR2 sequences are MDHEN and SYDVKM. For the CDR3, the DNA is TGTGCCAGCAGTTTTGGAAGAGTTCATTACGAGCAGTACTTC. Residues: CASSFGRVHYEQYF.

V is TRBV5-6 and J is TRBJ2-7; D not certain. Trimming removed 3 bases at V and 6 bases at J, with 10 bases between. The CDR3 spans 12 residues. Germline V lookup: CDR1 SGHDT, CDR2 YYEEEE. In DNA, the CDR3 is TGTGCCAGCAGCTGGATAACCTCCGAGCAGTACTTC. This encodes CASSWITSEQYF.

The chain employs TRBV18 and TRBJ2-3; TRBD2 agrees at 8 bases. Germline V gives CDR1 KGHSH, CDR2 LQKENI. This CDR3 has 16 residues. J lost 0 bases, V lost 4 bases, and 6 bases had no gene match. CDR3 amino acids: CASSLTAGASTDTQYF. Here the CDR3 DNA reads TGTGCCAGCTCACTGACAGCGGGGGCTAGCACAGATACGCAGTATTTT.

The DNA of the CDR3 is TGTGCCAGCAGTTTATATCCAAGTGGGGAGGCTTTCTTT. Protein product: CASSLYPSGEAFF. The chain combines TRBV27 with TRBJ1-1, with no clear D. V lost 1 base to trimming and J lost 11 bases, with 14 bases between them. Germline V gene data show CDR1 as MNHEY and CDR2 as SMNVEV (reference sequence). CDR3 length: 13 amino acids.

This clonotype was recorded many times. CDR3 sequence (DNA): TGCAGTGCTAGAGAAGCCGACAGGCTGGACACTGAAGCTTTCTTT. It codes for CSAREADRLDTEAFF. The chain carries TRBV20-1 and TRBJ1-1; maybe TRBD1 (6 bases). From germline, CDR1 is DFQATT and CDR2 SNEGSKA (reference sequence). The V and J ends lost 0 bases and 3 bases respectively, with 14 bases between them. This CDR3 contains 15 residues.